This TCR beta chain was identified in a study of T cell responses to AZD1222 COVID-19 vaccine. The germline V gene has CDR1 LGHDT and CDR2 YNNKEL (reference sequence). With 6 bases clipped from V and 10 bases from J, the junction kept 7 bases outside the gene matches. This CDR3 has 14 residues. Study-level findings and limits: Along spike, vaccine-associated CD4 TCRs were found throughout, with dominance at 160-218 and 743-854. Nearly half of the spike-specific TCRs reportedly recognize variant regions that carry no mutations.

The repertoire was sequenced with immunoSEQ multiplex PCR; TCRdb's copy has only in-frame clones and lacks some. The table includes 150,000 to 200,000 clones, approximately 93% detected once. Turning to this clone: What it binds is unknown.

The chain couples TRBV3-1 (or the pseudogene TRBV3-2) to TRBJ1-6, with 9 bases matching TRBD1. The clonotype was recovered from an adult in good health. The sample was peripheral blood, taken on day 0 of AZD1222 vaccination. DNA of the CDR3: TGTGCCAGCAGTCTTACAGGGGGCTACTCACCCCTCCACTTT. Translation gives CASSLTGGYSPLHF.